This TCR beta chain was identified in a study of a mutant IDH1 vaccine in newly diagnosed glioma. As for the study in general: Earlier treatment was radiotherapy, temozolomide, or both, with most getting both. At week 47 came visit V13, while visit V12 had come at week 35. Study findings and constraints: Vaccination elicited immune responses in 93.3% of patients.

This clone was detected a few times. The antigen is not known. A junction boundary mismatches the germline segment, possibly from a read error. The CDR3 contains 13 residues. CDR1 is MNHEY, CDR2 SMNVEV, per germline (reference sequence). Regarding time point: week 47, end of study. Topical imiquimod accompanied each vaccine dose, which consisted of 300 ug of mutant IDH1 20-mer peptide. TCRdb's table, derived via immunoSEQ multiplex PCR, lists solely in-frame clones and lacks some. The repertoire holds about 56,000 clones, with approximately 75% as singletons. The chain uses TRBV27 and TRBJ1-3; D is unclear. This specimen consisted of PBMCs, obtained from a glioma patient whose treatment included an IDH1 peptide vaccine. The TCR was taken from a man aged 50 to 60 with glioma. This chain's CDR3 is CARKEEGSRNSTF. The CDR3 DNA reads as TGTGCCAGGAAGGAGGAGGGTAGTCGAAATTCCACTTTT.